The following is a T cell receptor (beta chain) sequence with its context. Its matching antigen is unknown. This entry comes from a study of T cells in Graves' hyperthyroidism and ophthalmopathy. On the study more broadly: Peripheral blood samples were taken at initial diagnosis, prior to any treatment.

If no ophthalmopathy progression occurred within 18 months, Graves' hyperthyroidism was stable. Orbital computed tomography and thyroid ultrasound, together with serum TRAb and thyroxine and clinical symptoms, were used for diagnoses. Amplified regions were TCR beta CDR3 sequences from RNA transcripts. The HTBI primer set drove a first-round RT-PCR of the TCR CDR3. Via MiXCR, TCRdb re-called the multiplex PCR reads, giving one row per CDR3 protein. The data contain 300,000 to 450,000 distinct CDR3 sequences, 20% to 25% of them singletons. Findings and caveats of the study: The majority of expanded thyroid clonotypes above 0.001 also appeared in blood.

Sequencing was performed on blood. The source is a man between 45 and 60 years old with Graves' hyperthyroidism.

The CDR3 nucleotides read TGCGCCAGCAGCCAAGGCGGCGGCCTGAACACTGAAGCTTTCTTT. It translates to CASSQGGGLNTEAFF. The chain has TRBV4-1 and TRBJ1-1; no firm D call. Between the trimmed V and J ends, which lost 1 base and 0 bases, there was a span of 9 bases. CDR1 is MGHRA, CDR2 YSYEKL, per germline. The CDR3 extends over 15 amino acids.